The rows below give T cell receptor beta chains drawn from one sample of a study of blood T cell repertoires in COVID-19. Sequencing used immunoSEQ multiplex PCR; TCRdb keeps in-frame clones, though not all of them. Found here are some 230,000 clones, approximately 84% of them singletons; the top ten hold 15%. Sequencing used PBMCs or T cells enriched from blood (not recorded which). The receptors stem from a man aged 35 to 55 who had recovered from COVID-19. The CDR3 runs from the conserved cysteine through the conserved F or W. Fields, in order: CDR3 protein, V gene, clone size. Only part of the rows carry a size: once, few, many, or a class if the clone is expanded.

CDR3: CASSLMGASPGQGRNEQYF; V: TRBV28; size: few
CDR3: CASSLGAGPYEQYF; V: TRBV7-9; size: NA
CDR3: CASSQVSRDNYEQYF; V: TRBV4-2; size: few
CDR3: CASSFGGLGEKLFF; V: TRBV28; size: NA
CDR3: CATLGQTDTEAFF; V: TRBV10-3; size: NA
CDR3: CASPPGTSGGAGTDTQYF; V: TRBV3-1/TRBV3-2; size: NA
CDR3: CASSEVPRGNTEAFF; V: TRBV2; size: once
CDR3: CATSRERTQNTGELFF; V: TRBV15; size: NA
CDR3: CASSVDRVETQYF; V: TRBV9; size: NA
CDR3: CSASFNTAGSYNEQFF; V: TRBV20-1; size: few
CDR3: CASSDSFYEQYF; V: TRBV7-6; size: NA
CDR3: CASSLPRGLPGETEAFF; V: TRBV7-9; size: NA
CDR3: CASSLGTGYGYGYTF; V: TRBV28; size: NA
CDR3: CASSIDLAGESEQFF; V: TRBV19; size: once